One sample yielded the 27 T cell receptor beta chains listed below, sequenced in a study of blood T cell repertoires in COVID-19. TCRdb's copy holds only in-frame clones and misses some; the assay was immunoSEQ multiplex PCR. The table has about 260,000 clones, around 90% seen once. Material for sequencing was peripheral blood. These receptors all stem from a woman aged 40 to 49 with acute or convalescent COVID-19.

The chain joins TRBV19 to TRBJ2-2, with 9 bases matching TRBD1. V gave up 5 bases and J gave up 1 base; unmatched junction bases: 2. The CDR3 loop spans 15 amino acids. Germline V lookup: CDR1 LNHDA, CDR2 SQIVND (reference sequence). The CDR3 bases are TGTGCCAGTAGTGCGGACAGGGGGAACACCGGGGAGCTGTTTTTT. It codes for CASSADRGNTGELFF.

Here the CDR3 reads CASSLVRDYHEQFF. The CDR3 nucleotides read TGTGCCAGCAGCTTAGTCCGGGATTACCATGAGCAGTTCTTC. V gene TRBV7-2 combines with J gene TRBJ2-1; perhaps TRBD2 as D (5 bases). Trimming removed 1 base at V and 8 bases at J, with 12 bases between. CDR1 SGHTA and CDR2 FQGNSA come from the germline V gene. CDR3 length: 14 residues. The full variable domain, in which reference TRBV7-2 and TRBJ2-1 provide the parts outside the CDR3, is GAGVSQSPSNKVTEKGKDVELRCDPISGHTALYWYRQSLGQGLEFLIYFQGNSAPDKSGLPSDRFSAERTGGSVSTLTIQRTQQEDSAVYLCASSLVRDYHEQFFGPGTRLTVL.

The chain uses TRBV2 and TRBJ2-5; 14 nucleotides agree with TRBD2. Germline CDR1 is SNHLY and CDR2 is FYNNEI. This CDR3 is built from 14 residues. Germline trimming cut 8 bases from V and 1 base from J; bases unmatched to any gene: 0. The CDR3, as DNA: TGTGCCAGCGGACTAGCGGGGGGCCAAGAGACCCAGTACTTC. Protein: CASGLAGGQETQYF.

With regard to this clone: The sample carries other DNA sequences with the same CDR3. The chain has TRBV19 and TRBJ1-1; D gene unclear. CDR1 is LNHDA, CDR2 SQIVND, per germline (reference sequence). V was cut by 3 bases and J by 2 bases, with 4 bases left in between. This CDR3 is built from 12 residues. The CDR3 here is CASSILNTEAFF. In nucleotides, the CDR3 is TGTGCCAGTAGTATCCTCAACACTGAAGCTTTCTTT.

The table lists this clone with a few counts. The J gene is TRBJ1-1, the V gene TRBV12-3 or TRBV12-4, with TRBD1 as a possible D gene (6 bases). This CDR3 is built from 11 residues. V was shortened by 5 bases and J by 5 bases, with 6 bases between the two germline ends. CDR3 sequence reads: CASSDRTEAFF. CDR3 in DNA: TGTGCCAGCAGTGACAGGACTGAAGCTTTCTTT.

This clone was detected a few times. This chain links TRBV27 with TRBJ1-2; a possible D gene is TRBD1 (6 bases). V was shortened by 6 bases and J by 8 bases, with 19 bases between the two germline ends. Germline V lookup: CDR1 MNHEY, CDR2 SMNVEV (reference sequence). This CDR3 is 14 amino acids long. The CDR3: CASRVRGASGGYTF. DNA for the CDR3: TGTGCCAGCAGGGTCCGGGGGGCGAGCGGGGGCTACACCTTC.

The rearrangement links TRBV13 to TRBJ1-6, with a tentative D call TRBD1 (5 bases). Germline V lookup: CDR1 PRHDT, CDR2 FYEKMQ (reference sequence). Between the trimmed V and J ends, which lost 5 bases and 9 bases, there was a span of 8 bases. The CDR3 sequence is 12 residues long. The CDR3 sequence is CASSLDSSPLHF. CDR3 nucleotide sequence: TGTGCCAGCAGCCTTGACAGTTCACCCCTCCACTTT.

The chain employs TRBV18 and TRBJ1-2; 8 bases fit TRBD1. CDR1 KGHSH and CDR2 LQKENI come from the germline V gene. Trimming removed 3 bases from V and 8 bases from J; junction bases left unmatched: 5. The CDR3 sequence is 13 residues long. The CDR3 nucleotides read TGTGCCAGCTCACCTACAGGGGGAAGGGGCTACACCTTC. Translated, it gives CASSPTGGRGYTF.

CDR3 coding DNA: TGTGCCAGCAGTGATTCCTTCCTGAACACTGAAGCTTTCTTT. Residues: CASSDSFLNTEAFF. V usage is TRBV6-4 and J usage is TRBJ1-1; D ambiguous. The CDR3 sequence is 14 residues long. V lost 3 bases and J 0 bases, leaving 8 bases between the germline ends. CDR1 and CDR2 from the germline V gene are MRHNA and SNTAGT.

V gene TRBV6-5 combines with J gene TRBJ2-7; D may be TRBD1 (5 bases). The CDR3 is 14 residues long. Germline V gene data show CDR1 as MNHEY and CDR2 as SVGAGI. The V end was cut by 4 bases, the J end by 2 bases, with 12 bases between. The CDR3 region is CASSFRGPTYEQYV. In DNA form, the CDR3 reads TGTGCCAGCAGTTTTAGGGGTCCCACCTACGAGCAGTACGTC.

The V and J genes are TRBV27 and TRBJ1-1; 8 positions agree with TRBD1. J gave up 4 bases and V 2 bases, and 12 bases lay outside the gene matches. Germline V CDR1 and CDR2: MNHEY, SMNVEV (reference sequence). The CDR3 runs to 17 residues. For the CDR3, the DNA is TGTGCCAGCAGTTTAGCCGGACAGGGCCCGGGGGGCACTGAAGCTTTCTTT. Translation: CASSLAGQGPGGTEAFF.

V usage is TRBV9 and J usage is TRBJ2-5, with D possibly TRBD2 on 7 matching bases. This CDR3 has 16 residues. Germline V gives CDR1 SGDLS, CDR2 YYNGEE. V lost 1 base, J lost 2 bases, and 15 bases lay in between. Here the CDR3 DNA reads TGTGCCAGCAGCGTATCGGGGGGCCAAAGACAAGAGACCCAGTACTTC. It yields the protein CASSVSGGQRQETQYF.

The gene calls are TRBV19 and TRBJ1-1; unclear D gene. Germline CDR1 is LNHDA and CDR2 is SQIVND (reference sequence). Trimming removed 3 bases at V and 4 bases at J, with 12 bases between. The CDR3 is made up of 14 amino acids. CDR3 in amino acids: CASSMERRGTEAFF. As DNA, the CDR3 is TGTGCCAGTAGTATGGAACGGCGCGGCACTGAAGCTTTCTTT.

The chain employs TRBV12-5 and TRBJ2-4; D is possibly TRBD2 (6 bases). The CDR3 length is 19 residues. Trimming stripped 7 bases from V and 3 bases from J, with 28 bases between. Looked up from germline, CDR1 is LGHNT and CDR2 is FRNRAP. The DNA for the CDR3 is TGTGCTAGTGCCCAAGAGCTCGGGGGTTATACATCCGGCAAAAACATTCAGTACTTC. Protein: CASAQELGGYTSGKNIQYF.

This sequence joins TRBV5-1 and TRBJ2-1, with D perhaps TRBD2 (6 bases). V dropped 3 bases and J dropped 6 bases, with 13 bases sitting between them. The germline V gene has CDR1 SGHRS and CDR2 YFSETQ. CDR3 length: 14 residues. The CDR3 protein is CASSSGLQGNEQFF. CDR3 bases: TGCGCCAGCAGCTCGGGACTCCAAGGCAATGAGCAGTTCTTC. Full variable domain (outside the CDR3, taken from reference TRBV5-1 and TRBJ2-1): KAGVTQTPRYLIKTRGQQVTLSCSPISGHRSVSWYQQTPGQGLQFLFEYFSETQRNKGNFPGRFSGRQFSNSRSEMNVSTLELGDSALYLCASSSGLQGNEQFFGPGTRLTVL.

This clone is a singleton in its sample. This rearrangement joins TRBV10-1 to TRBJ2-2; possibly TRBD1 for D (6 bases). The length of the CDR3 is 13 residues. V was clipped by 4 bases and J by 8 bases, with 11 bases between them. The germline V gene encodes CDR1 WNHNN and CDR2 SYGVQD (reference sequence). CDR3 amino acids: CASSGLQGGELFF. The CDR3 DNA is TGCGCCAGCAGTGGCCTACAGGGAGGGGAGCTGTTTTTT.

The rearrangement joins TRBV20-1 to TRBJ1-1; 8 nucleotides align to TRBD1. Per the germline V gene, CDR1 is DFQATT and CDR2 is SNEGSKA (reference sequence). This CDR3 has 15 amino acids. V shed 3 bases and J 1 base; nucleotides not matched to a gene: 7. The CDR3 sequence is CSASPQGAPNTEAFF. The CDR3 nucleotides read TGCAGTGCTAGTCCCCAGGGGGCTCCGAACACTGAAGCTTTCTTT.

This sequence joins TRBV18 and TRBJ1-3; tentatively, D is TRBD1 (6 bases). The CDR3 covers 15 residues. Trimming pared 1 base from V and 4 bases from J, leaving 11 bases between. CDR1 and CDR2 (germline): KGHSH, LQKENI. CDR3 residues: CASSPQGTGGNTIYF. CDR3 nucleotides: TGTGCCAGCTCACCACAGGGAACAGGGGGAAACACCATATATTTT.

The chain joins TRBV18 to TRBJ1-4; TRBD1 agrees at 9 bases. Germline values: CDR1 KGHSH, CDR2 LQKENI. The CDR3 spans 17 residues. Unmatched junction bases numbered 13, after V lost 3 bases and J lost 8 bases. The CDR3 nucleotides are TGTGCCAGCTCACCTACACCGAACAGGGGGCCGGGGGAAAAACTGTTTTTT. Its translation: CASSPTPNRGPGEKLFF.

The J gene is TRBJ2-1, the V gene TRBV4-2; a possible D gene is TRBD2 (7 bases). CDR1 and CDR2 (germline): LGHNA, YNFKEQ. V gave up 6 bases and J gave up 4 bases, with 19 bases separating them. This CDR3 has 16 residues. Here the CDR3 DNA reads TGTGCCAGCAGTTCTCTAGGGGGGGCGAGTTACAATGAGCAGTTCTTC. It specifies CASSSLGGASYNEQFF.

J is TRBJ2-6 and V is TRBV12-2; TRBD2, the D gene given by the table, was not confirmed from the DNA. TRBV12-2 is noted as a pseudogene. The CDR3 loop spans 21 amino acids. The CDR3 coding sequence is TGTGCAAGTCGCCGTAGACCGGGACCGAGGGGGGGGCTCTCTGGGGCCAACGTCCTGACTTTC. Encoded protein: CASRRRPGPRGGLSGANVLTF.

This chain links TRBV11-3 with TRBJ2-2; 11 bases map to TRBD1. CDR3 length: 15 amino acids. J lost 5 bases, V lost 5 bases, and 4 bases had no gene match. The V gene's germline CDR1 is SGHNT and CDR2 YENEEA. CDR3 loop: CASSRGTGGTGELFF. The CDR3 nucleotides read TGTGCCAGCAGCAGGGGGACAGGGGGAACCGGGGAGCTGTTTTTT.

The CDR3 nucleotides read TGTGCCAGCAGCCAAACTACACGGGTTGGGGCTTTCTTT. Its protein is CASSQTTRVGAFF. The chain carries TRBV11-2 and TRBJ1-1, with D hard to call. The V gene's germline CDR1 is SGHAT and CDR2 FQNNGV. The CDR3 extends over 13 amino acids. Trimming shortened V by 5 bases and J by 11 bases, and 18 bases separated the two germline ends.

J is TRBJ1-2 and V is TRBV27, with TRBD1 matching 8 bases. CDR1 MNHEY and CDR2 SMNVEV come from the germline V gene (reference sequence). The CDR3 covers 14 residues. The ends lost 4 bases at V and 13 bases at J; junction bases unmatched: 14. Written as DNA, the CDR3 is TGTGCCAGCAGTTCCTTGGGGCAGGGGGCCGGGGTCACCTTC. This translates into CASSSLGQGAGVTF.

The chain is built from TRBV30 and TRBJ1-2; D is unclear. Germline assignment: CDR1 GTSNPN and CDR2 SVGIG (reference sequence). The CDR3 runs 10 residues. V was clipped by 5 bases and J by 8 bases, with 9 bases between them. The CDR3 DNA is TGTGCCTGGGGACCGGGGGGCTACACCTTC. Protein sequence: CAWGPGGYTF.

The V and J genes are TRBV6-5 and TRBJ1-1; TRBD1 matches 11 bases. The CDR3 sequence is 12 residues long. J lost 5 bases, V lost 9 bases, and 2 bases had no gene match. Germline V gene sequence: CDR1 MNHEY, CDR2 SVGAGI. CDR3 sequence: CASGTGGTEAFF. The CDR3 bases are TGTGCCAGTGGGACAGGGGGAACTGAAGCTTTCTTT.

This chain connects TRBV6-2 or TRBV6-3 to TRBJ1-5; 8 nucleotides line up with TRBD1. Germline V lookup: CDR1 MNHEY, CDR2 SVGEGT. The CDR3 runs 16 residues. Germline trimming cut 5 bases from V and 7 bases from J; bases unmatched to any gene: 13. The chain's CDR3 is CASSPPHHRGTQPQHF. CDR3 DNA: TGTGCCAGCAGTCCCCCCCACCACAGGGGGACCCAGCCCCAGCATTTT.